The 32 T cell receptor beta chains below come from one sample, sequenced in a study of shared clonotypes between healthy human individuals. Assay: immunoSEQ multiplex PCR; the TCRdb copy retains only in-frame clones and omits some. This table holds roughly 550,000 clones, just under 97% found once. CD45RO-negative CD8 cells positively selected for CCR7 made up the naive population, which excluded terminally differentiated effector memory CD45RA+ cells. Sequencing was carried out using naive CD8+ T cells sorted from blood. The source is a woman in her twenties or thirties in good health.

V and J are TRBV2 and TRBJ2-1; the match to TRBD2 covers 12 bases. Trimming at V came to 2 bases and at J to 1 base, leaving 3 bases not matched to a gene. The CDR3 is made up of 17 amino acids. Germline values: CDR1 SNHLY, CDR2 FYNNEI. This CDR3 reads CASSETSGRPSYNEQFF. The CDR3 coding sequence is TGTGCCAGCAGTGAAACTAGCGGGAGGCCGTCCTACAATGAGCAGTTCTTC.

The genes are TRBV7-8 and TRBJ1-2; D is perhaps TRBD1 (6 bases). The ends were cut back, 6 bases at V and 4 bases at J, with 18 bases in the middle. This CDR3 comprises 15 residues. CDR1 is SGHVS, CDR2 FQNEAQ, per germline. CDR3 nucleotides: TGTGCCAGCAGTTACAAACGGGACAACCTCTATGGCTACACCTTC. As protein: CASSYKRDNLYGYTF.

The V and J genes are TRBV4-1 and TRBJ2-1, with 9 bases that match TRBD2. Trimming took 4 bases from V and 6 from J; bases not matched to a gene: 13. The germline V gene encodes CDR1 MGHRA and CDR2 YSYEKL. This CDR3 region has 17 residues. CDR3 nucleotide sequence: TGCGCCAGCAGCCCCTCGTCTAGCGGGATGACTTTCAATGAGCAGTTCTTC. Its translation is CASSPSSSGMTFNEQFF.

The chain has TRBV7-9 and TRBJ2-1; no clear D. This CDR3 region has 13 residues. The V and J ends lost 5 bases and 9 bases respectively, with 14 bases between them. Germline V gene data show CDR1 as SEHNR and CDR2 as FQNEAQ (reference sequence). CDR3 in amino acids: CASSETTDIEQFF. CDR3 nucleotide sequence: TGTGCCAGCAGCGAAACAACAGATATTGAGCAGTTCTTC.

This clone was seen just once. J is TRBJ2-7 and V is TRBV2, with D uncertain. The CDR3 totals 11 residues. Germline lookup yields CDR1 SNHLY and CDR2 FYNNEI. Between the trimmed V and J ends, which lost 9 bases and 4 bases, there was a span of 10 bases. This CDR3 is CASTEQYEQYF. The CDR3 DNA reads TGTGCCAGTACCGAACAATACGAGCAGTACTTC.

This clone was seen more than once but under ten times. This chain uses TRBV7-9 with TRBJ1-4, with 7 bases fitting TRBD1. Germline CDR1 reads SEHNR; CDR2 reads FQNEAQ (reference sequence). This CDR3 spans 17 amino acids. The ends lost 1 base at V and 2 bases at J; junction bases unmatched: 7. CDR3 DNA: TGTGCCAGCAGCTTAGGAGGGGGCGTGGACACTAATGAAAAACTGTTTTTT. Encoded protein: CASSLGGGVDTNEKLFF.

CDR3 coding DNA: TGTGCCAGCAGTTTAGGGGGCGAGGGTGAAAAACTGTTTTTT. This encodes CASSLGGEGEKLFF. V is TRBV28 and J is TRBJ1-4, with D possibly being TRBD1 (6 bases). V gave up 2 bases and J gave up 7 bases, with 11 bases separating them. The CDR3 spans 14 residues. Germline CDR1 reads MDHEN; CDR2 reads SYDVKM.

The chain combines TRBV28 with TRBJ2-3, with TRBD1 matching over 9 bases. The junction had 2 bases not matched to a gene; V was cut back by 4 bases and J by 9 bases. Germline V gene data show CDR1 as MDHEN and CDR2 as SYDVKM. The CDR3 is 12 residues long. DNA of the CDR3: TGTGCCAGCAGTTCGACAGGGGGGACGCAGTATTTT. This encodes CASSSTGGTQYF.

V and J are TRBV27 and TRBJ2-3; TRBD2 matches at 11 bases. The CDR3 covers 16 residues. Germline CDR1 is MNHEY and CDR2 is SMNVEV (reference sequence). With 3 bases clipped from V and 5 bases from J, the junction kept 7 bases outside the gene matches. CDR3 coding DNA: TGTGCCAGCAGTTTCTGGGTAGCGGGAGGGATAGATACGCAGTATTTT. Its translation is CASSFWVAGGIDTQYF.

CDR3: CASSLTTTDRDEQYF. CDR3 bases: TGTGCCAGCAGCTTGACGACGACCGATAGGGACGAGCAGTACTTC. The V and J genes are TRBV5-6 and TRBJ2-7; D remains unclear. The V end was cut by 1 base, the J end by 5 bases, with 16 bases between. This CDR3 has 15 residues. CDR1 is SGHDT and CDR2 is YYEEEE in the germline V gene.

V gene TRBV7-9 combines with J gene TRBJ2-3, with D unclear. Germline V gene lookup returns CDR1 SEHNR and CDR2 FQNEAQ (reference sequence). V was cut by 3 bases and J by 5 bases, with 12 bases left in between. The CDR3 is 14 amino acids. The CDR3 protein is CASSLHQSIDTQYF. The CDR3 coding sequence is TGTGCCAGCAGCTTGCACCAGTCAATAGATACGCAGTATTTT. The full variable domain, in which reference TRBV7-9 and TRBJ2-3 provide the parts outside the CDR3, is DTGVSQNPRHKITKRGQNVTFRCDPISEHNRLYWYRQTLGQGPEFLTYFQNEAQLEKSRLLSDRFSAERPKGSFSTLEIQRTEQGDSAMYLCASSLHQSIDTQYFGPGTRLTVL.

The chain has TRBV10-2 and TRBJ2-3, with TRBD1 matching 11 bases. Germline values: CDR1 WSHSY, CDR2 SAAADI. The V segment lost 2 bases and the J segment 3 bases; nucleotides outside the gene matches: 7. The length of the CDR3 is 17 residues. The CDR3 DNA reads TGCGCCAGCAGTGAGCCGAGGGGGGACAGGGGGACAGATACGCAGTATTTT. This sequence encodes CASSEPRGDRGTDTQYF.

The gene calls are TRBV4-1 and TRBJ2-7; 7 positions agree with TRBD1. From germline, CDR1 is MGHRA and CDR2 YSYEKL. The CDR3 has 15 residues. The junction had 6 bases not matched to a gene; V was cut back by 1 base and J by 3 bases. The CDR3: CASSQGSTGDYEQYF. The CDR3 region has the DNA TGCGCCAGCAGCCAAGGCAGTACAGGGGACTACGAGCAGTACTTC.

The V call is TRBV19, the J call TRBJ1-5; a weak D match, TRBD1 (5 bases). V was pared by 2 bases and J by 7 bases, with 18 bases between. Germline V CDR1 and CDR2: LNHDA, SQIVND (reference sequence). The CDR3 loop spans 16 amino acids. In nucleotides, the CDR3 is TGTGCCAGTAGTATACTACCGAGGGGTTCGAACCAGCCCCAGCATTTT. Residues: CASSILPRGSNQPQHF.

The gene calls are TRBV11-2 and TRBJ2-7; 7 nucleotides agree with TRBD2. The junction had 12 bases not matched to a gene; V was cut back by 4 bases and J by 0 bases. Germline values: CDR1 SGHAT, CDR2 FQNNGV. The CDR3 totals 17 residues. The CDR3 sequence: CASSSILSGESSYEQYF. CDR3 coding DNA: TGTGCCAGCAGCTCAATTTTAAGCGGGGAAAGCTCCTACGAGCAGTACTTC. The entire variable domain, with the rest obtained from reference TRBV11-2 and TRBJ2-7, is as follows: EAGVAQSPRYKIIEKRQSVAFWCNPISGHATLYWYQQILGQGPKLLIQFQNNGVVDDSQLPKDRFSAERLKGVDSTLKIQPAKLEDSAVYLCASSSILSGESSYEQYFGPGTRLTVT.

The V gene is TRBV5-6, the J gene TRBJ2-1, with D possibly matching TRBD2 (6 bases). Germline V gene sequence: CDR1 SGHDT, CDR2 YYEEEE. V was cut by 0 bases and J by 3 bases, with 13 bases left in between. This CDR3 is 16 amino acids long. The chain's CDR3 is CASSLAGTPNYNEQFF. In nucleotides, the CDR3 is TGTGCCAGCAGCTTGGCCGGGACTCCGAACTACAATGAGCAGTTCTTC.

This clone has a single count. V usage is TRBV28 and J usage is TRBJ1-2; D ambiguous. The CDR3 extends over 13 amino acids. CDR1 MDHEN and CDR2 SYDVKM come from the germline V gene. Between the trimmed V and J ends, which lost 3 bases and 2 bases, there was a span of 7 bases. The CDR3 coding sequence is TGTGCCAGCAGTTTGCCCACAAACTATGGCTACACCTTC. This translates into CASSLPTNYGYTF.

This clone was detected only once. The rearrangement joins TRBV28 to TRBJ2-7; TRBD2 is a possible D gene (6 bases). V was cut by 3 bases and J by 5 bases, with 17 bases left in between. The germline CDR1 and CDR2 sequences are MDHEN and SYDVKM. The CDR3 extends over 15 amino acids. The DNA of the CDR3 is TGTGCCAGCAGTTTTGGCGGACTACTTGTCGACGAGCAGTACTTC. This sequence encodes CASSFGGLLVDEQYF.

CDR3 amino acids: CASSHYWPSGNQETQYF. DNA of the CDR3: TGTGCCAGCAGTCATTATTGGCCTAGCGGGAACCAAGAGACCCAGTACTTC. The rearrangement links TRBV28 to TRBJ2-5, with 9 positions matching TRBD2. V was pared by 5 bases and J by 0 bases, with 10 bases of the junction left unmatched. The germline V gene has CDR1 MDHEN and CDR2 SYDVKM. The length of the CDR3 is 17 residues.

The chain combines TRBV7-9 with TRBJ2-7; TRBD1 is a possible D gene (5 bases). The CDR3 sequence is 13 residues long. The V end was cut by 5 bases, the J end by 2 bases, with 10 bases between. Germline V gives CDR1 SEHNR, CDR2 FQNEAQ (reference sequence). The CDR3 loop reads CASSTDRAYEQYF. The CDR3 DNA reads as TGTGCCAGCAGCACCGACAGAGCCTACGAGCAGTACTTC. Looking up the rest from reference TRBV7-9 and TRBJ2-7 gives the full variable domain: DTGVSQNPRHKITKRGQNVTFRCDPISEHNRLYWYRQTLGQGPEFLTYFQNEAQLEKSRLLSDRFSAERPKGSFSTLEIQRTEQGDSAMYLCASSTDRAYEQYFGPGTRLTVT.

This chain joins TRBV27 and TRBJ2-7; 8 bases map to TRBD1. Germline CDR1 reads MNHEY; CDR2 reads SMNVEV (reference sequence). This CDR3 has 16 residues. V shed 3 bases, J shed 5 bases, and the junction held 12 bases outside the gene matches. The CDR3 coding sequence is TGTGCCAGCAGTTTCTCCCCGGGGACAGGTCTCCACGAGCAGTACTTC. This gives the protein CASSFSPGTGLHEQYF.

The V gene is TRBV19, the J gene TRBJ1-4, with D hard to call. The CDR3 sequence is 14 residues long. V lost 6 bases to trimming and J lost 8 bases, with 16 bases between them. Per the germline V gene, CDR1 is LNHDA and CDR2 is SQIVND (reference sequence). This CDR3 reads CASRSRADGEKLFF. For the CDR3, the DNA is TGTGCCAGTAGATCGAGAGCCGATGGGGAAAAACTGTTTTTT.

The rearrangement links TRBV28 to TRBJ2-1; 7 bases match TRBD2. The V gene's germline CDR1 is MDHEN and CDR2 SYDVKM. After removal of 8 bases from V and 8 bases from J, the junction contained 15 bases not matched to a gene. The CDR3 extends over 15 amino acids. DNA for the CDR3: TGTGCCAGCTCCCCTCGACTAGCCTTATCCTATGAGCAGTTCTTC. It codes for CASSPRLALSYEQFF.

CDR3 protein: CASSQGPGGYYEQYF. CDR3 bases: TGCGCCAGCAGCCAAGGGCCAGGGGGCTACTACGAGCAGTACTTC. The genes are TRBV4-1 and TRBJ2-7; 8 bases agree with TRBD1. V lost 1 base, J lost 3 bases, and 5 bases stayed unmatched. Germline lookup yields CDR1 MGHRA and CDR2 YSYEKL. The CDR3 spans 15 residues.

This chain connects TRBV7-9 to TRBJ2-7, with D maybe TRBD2 (6 bases). Trimming shortened V by 1 base and J by 1 base, and 11 bases separated the two germline ends. The length of the CDR3 is 15 residues. Germline V gene sequence: CDR1 SEHNR, CDR2 FQNEAQ (reference sequence). This chain's CDR3 is CASSLGGGASYEQYF. The CDR3 region has the DNA TGTGCCAGCAGCTTAGGCGGAGGGGCATCCTACGAGCAGTACTTC.

This chain uses TRBV5-1 with TRBJ1-3, with D unresolved. The CDR3 loop spans 15 amino acids. CDR1 is SGHRS, CDR2 YFSETQ, per germline. Trimming cost V 4 bases and J 0 bases, with 11 bases left between them. CDR3 loop: CASSEGRSSGNTIYF. The DNA of the CDR3 is TGCGCCAGCAGCGAAGGCAGAAGCTCTGGAAACACCATATATTTT.

The chain links TRBV5-6 to TRBJ2-5; no firm D call. The CDR3 has 15 amino acids. Trimming removed 0 bases from V and 2 bases from J, with 11 bases in between. Germline V gives CDR1 SGHDT, CDR2 YYEEEE. The CDR3 here is CASSLVGLGQETQYF. The CDR3, as DNA: TGTGCCAGCAGCTTGGTAGGGCTGGGACAAGAGACCCAGTACTTC.

The V and J genes are TRBV6-5 and TRBJ1-2; possibly TRBD1 for D (5 bases). The V and J ends lost 7 bases and 4 bases respectively, with 13 bases between them. CDR1 is MNHEY, CDR2 SVGAGI, per germline. The length of the CDR3 is 13 residues. The CDR3 spells CASTPDIFYGYTF. CDR3 nucleotide sequence: TGTGCCAGCACCCCGGACATTTTCTATGGCTACACCTTC.

This chain joins TRBV30 and TRBJ2-7; D may be TRBD1 (6 bases). CDR1 GTSNPN and CDR2 SVGIG come from the germline V gene (reference sequence). The CDR3 runs 13 residues. Trimming took 2 bases from V and 6 from J, leaving 14 bases between them. CDR3 DNA: TGTGCCTGGAGTATGACACAGGGTGGCGAGCAGTACTTC. Protein sequence: CAWSMTQGGEQYF.

The chain joins TRBV13 to TRBJ2-1; 9 bases align to TRBD2. The CDR3 totals 15 residues. Germline CDR1 is PRHDT and CDR2 is FYEKMQ (reference sequence). Unmatched junction bases numbered 2, after V lost 3 bases and J lost 2 bases. In DNA form, the CDR3 reads TGTGCCAGCAGCTTCGGCGGGAGGGCCTACAATGAGCAGTTCTTC. This translates into CASSFGGRAYNEQFF. Drawing the rest from reference TRBV13 and TRBJ2-1, the complete variable domain is AAGVIQSPRHLIKEKRETATLKCYPIPRHDTVYWYQQGPGQDPQFLISFYEKMQSDKGSIPDRFSAQQFSDYHSELNMSSLELGDSALYFCASSFGGRAYNEQFFGPGTRLTVL.

The chain is built from TRBV27 and TRBJ2-7, with 8 nucleotides matching TRBD1. The germline V gene encodes CDR1 MNHEY and CDR2 SMNVEV (reference sequence). V dropped 8 bases and J dropped 1; count of bases not matched to a gene: 13. The CDR3 runs to 16 residues. Here the CDR3 reads CASGRTGKEGSYEQYF. DNA of the CDR3: TGTGCCAGCGGACGGACAGGGAAGGAAGGGTCCTACGAGCAGTACTTC.

This clone has only one observation. V and J are TRBV27 and TRBJ2-3; TRBD2 matches 9 bases. The CDR3 has 15 amino acids. V lost 7 bases to trimming and J lost 6 bases; unmatched junction nucleotides: 11. The germline gives CDR1 MNHEY, CDR2 SMNVEV (reference sequence). The CDR3 is CASTNGLAGIDTQYF. For the CDR3, the DNA is TGTGCCAGCACCAATGGGCTAGCGGGAATTGATACGCAGTATTTT.